The 17 T cell receptor beta chains below all came from one sample that was sequenced in a study of blood T cell repertoires in COVID-19. The method was immunoSEQ multiplex PCR; TCRdb's version includes in-frame clones alone and lacks a portion of them. Here the sample spans 140,000 to 150,000 clones, just under 85% being singletons. Sequencing was done on a sample of PBMCs or T cells enriched from blood (not recorded which). The source is a woman in her forties who had recovered from COVID-19.

The chain uses TRBV5-5 and TRBJ2-3, with D maybe TRBD2 (5 bases). CDR1 and CDR2 from the germline V gene are SGHKS and YYEKEE (reference sequence). V lost 4 bases to trimming and J lost 0 bases, with 12 bases between them. The CDR3 sequence is 15 residues long. The CDR3 DNA sequence: TGTGCCAGCAGCGGGCGGACTCTTAGCACAGATACGCAGTATTTT. Translating gives CASSGRTLSTDTQYF.

This clone was counted only a few times. The chain joins TRBV6-4 to TRBJ1-1; D is perhaps TRBD1 (5 bases). Germline V gene sequence: CDR1 MRHNA, CDR2 SNTAGT. This CDR3 region has 12 residues. V dropped 6 bases and J dropped 9 bases, with 14 bases sitting between them. The CDR3 nucleotides are TGTGCCAGCAGAAGTCCACAGGACCAAGCTTTCTTT. It yields the protein CASRSPQDQAFF.

The J gene is TRBJ1-4, the V gene TRBV7-2; unclear D gene. Germline values: CDR1 SGHTA, CDR2 FQGNSA. The germline V and J ends were trimmed by 5 bases and 2 bases, with 6 bases remaining between them. The CDR3 covers 13 residues. The CDR3 protein is CASSPGTNEKLFF. In nucleotides, the CDR3 is TGTGCCAGCAGCCCGGGGACTAATGAAAAACTGTTTTTT.

The chain recombines TRBV27 with TRBJ2-7; 8 nucleotides agree with TRBD2. With 6 bases clipped from V and 0 bases from J, the junction kept 7 bases outside the gene matches. The CDR3 sequence is 15 residues long. From germline, CDR1 is MNHEY and CDR2 SMNVEV (reference sequence). CDR3 nucleotide sequence: TGTGCCAGCAGGCCGACTAGCGCCACCTCCTACGAGCAGTACTTC. This encodes CASRPTSATSYEQYF.

About this clone itself: This CDR3 is also generated by other DNA sequences in the sample. The chain combines TRBV6-2 or TRBV6-3 with TRBJ1-1; D is ambiguous. The CDR3 sequence is 14 residues long. CDR1 is MNHEY and CDR2 is SVGEGT in the germline V gene. The ends were cut back, 3 bases at V and 1 base at J, with 9 bases in the middle. Here the CDR3 DNA reads TGTGCCAGCAGTTATAGAGGGCCGAACACTGAAGCTTTCTTT. Protein product: CASSYRGPNTEAFF.

The chain combines TRBV5-4 with TRBJ2-7; 10 nucleotides agree with TRBD2. Germline V gene lookup returns CDR1 SGHNT and CDR2 YYREEE (reference sequence). CDR3 length: 15 residues. The J segment lost 0 bases and the V segment lost 1 base, leaving 1 base of the junction unmatched. CDR3 in DNA: TGTGCCAGCAGCTTGAGCGGGAGGGACTCCTACGAGCAGTACTTC. This translates into CASSLSGRDSYEQYF.

The CDR3 nucleotides are TGTGCCAGCCCTGTAGGACAGCTTAATGAAAAACTGTTTTTT. Its translation is CASPVGQLNEKLFF. The J gene is TRBJ1-4, the V gene TRBV5-5, with D perhaps TRBD1 (6 bases). Trimming pared 7 bases from V and 4 bases from J, leaving 14 bases between. Per the germline V gene, CDR1 is SGHKS and CDR2 is YYEKEE (reference sequence). This CDR3 is 14 amino acids long.

The rearrangement joins TRBV3-1 (or the pseudogene TRBV3-2) to TRBJ2-4, with 11 bases that match TRBD1. The CDR3 runs 15 residues. Losses at the gene ends were 4 bases for V and 6 bases for J; bases not matched to a gene: 5. CDR1 and CDR2 from the germline V gene are LGHDT and YNNKEL (reference sequence). CDR3 in amino acids: CASSRGGQGANIQYF. For the CDR3, the DNA is TGTGCCAGCAGCCGGGGTGGACAGGGGGCAAACATTCAGTACTTC.

This rearrangement joins TRBV9 to TRBJ2-1, with D possibly being TRBD1 (5 bases). CDR3 length equals 15 residues. Germline V CDR1 and CDR2: SGDLS, YYNGEE. The V and J ends lost 0 bases and 3 bases respectively, with 10 bases between them. CDR3 amino acids: CASSVGRGGYNEQFF. As DNA, the CDR3 is TGTGCCAGCAGCGTAGGAAGGGGTGGCTACAATGAGCAGTTCTTC. Filled out from reference TRBV9 and TRBJ2-1, the complete variable domain reads DSGVTQTPKHLITATGQRVTLRCSPRSGDLSVYWYQQSLDQGLQFLIQYYNGEERAKGNILERFSAQQFPDLHSELNLSSLELGDSALYFCASSVGRGGYNEQFFGPGTRLTVL.

V usage is TRBV20-1 and J usage is TRBJ2-7, with 7 bases aligning to TRBD2. The CDR3 has 11 amino acids. Germline CDR1 reads DFQATT; CDR2 reads SNEGSKA (reference sequence). Germline trimming cut 5 bases from V and 7 bases from J; bases unmatched to any gene: 5. The CDR3 reads CSALQGGEQYF. The CDR3 DNA follows: TGCAGTGCTCTGCAGGGAGGGGAGCAGTACTTC.

The V and J genes are TRBV5-1 and TRBJ1-1; 11 nucleotides match TRBD1. Losses at the gene ends were 4 bases for V and 1 base for J; bases not matched to a gene: 6. CDR1 SGHRS and CDR2 YFSETQ come from the germline V gene. The CDR3 is 16 amino acids. This CDR3 is CASSKGQGVRNTEAFF. DNA for the CDR3: TGCGCCAGCAGCAAGGGACAGGGGGTTAGGAACACTGAAGCTTTCTTT.

This chain uses TRBV2 with TRBJ2-3, with D perhaps TRBD2 (5 bases). This CDR3 spans 13 amino acids. The germline CDR1 and CDR2 sequences are SNHLY and FYNNEI. Trimming stripped 11 bases from V and 2 bases from J, with 14 bases between. This CDR3 reads CACRWRATDTQYF. CDR3 coding DNA: TGTGCCTGCCGGTGGCGGGCCACAGATACGCAGTATTTT.

The V and J genes are TRBV12-3 or TRBV12-4 and TRBJ2-7; D is perhaps TRBD1 (5 bases). The CDR3 is 12 amino acids. With 5 bases removed from V and 7 bases from J, the gap between germline ends came to 12 bases. The CDR3 loop is CASSQIRGEQYF. In nucleotides, the CDR3 is TGTGCCAGCAGTCAGATTAGGGGAGAGCAGTACTTC.

The chain has TRBV7-3 and TRBJ2-3, with 8 bases lining up with TRBD2. Germline CDR1 reads SGHTA; CDR2 reads FQGTGA. There are 14 residues in the CDR3. With V trimmed by 2 bases and J by 5 bases, 3 bases remained unmatched. DNA for the CDR3: TGTGCCAGCAGCTTAGCGGGGGGCCAAGATACGCAGTATTTT. This translates into CASSLAGGQDTQYF. The complete variable domain, with remaining parts taken from reference TRBV7-3 and TRBJ2-3, reads GAGVSQTPSNKVTEKGKYVELRCDPISGHTALYWYRQSLGQGPEFLIYFQGTGAADDSGLPNDRFFAVRPEGSVSTLKIQRTERGDSAVYLCASSLAGGQDTQYFGPGTRLTVL.

The rearrangement links TRBV7-8 to TRBJ1-4, with a tentative D call TRBD1 (5 bases). Per germline, CDR1 SGHVS and CDR2 FQNEAQ. CDR3 length: 19 amino acids. V was trimmed by 2 bases and J by 0 bases, leaving 19 bases between them. The DNA for the CDR3 is TGTGCCAGCAGCTTACCCGGCCCCAGGGTCGCAGCAACTAATGAAAAACTGTTTTTT. It is translated as CASSLPGPRVAATNEKLFF.

V is TRBV7-3 and J is TRBJ2-7, with a possible D match to TRBD2 (5 bases). Trimming took 1 base from V and 0 from J, leaving 10 bases between them. CDR3 length: 15 amino acids. Germline V gene lookup returns CDR1 SGHTA and CDR2 FQGTGA. The CDR3 bases are TGTGCCAGCAGCTTAAACCCTCGGGGCTCCTACGAGCAGTACTTC. This translates into CASSLNPRGSYEQYF.

The chain is built from TRBV5-6 and TRBJ2-1; the match to TRBD2 covers 11 bases. The J segment lost 10 bases and the V segment lost 5 bases, leaving 8 bases of the junction unmatched. Germline V CDR1 and CDR2: SGHDT, YYEEEE. The CDR3 covers 14 residues. CDR3 loop: CASSRTSGWGEQFF. The DNA for the CDR3 is TGTGCCAGCAGTAGGACTAGCGGGTGGGGGGAGCAGTTCTTC.